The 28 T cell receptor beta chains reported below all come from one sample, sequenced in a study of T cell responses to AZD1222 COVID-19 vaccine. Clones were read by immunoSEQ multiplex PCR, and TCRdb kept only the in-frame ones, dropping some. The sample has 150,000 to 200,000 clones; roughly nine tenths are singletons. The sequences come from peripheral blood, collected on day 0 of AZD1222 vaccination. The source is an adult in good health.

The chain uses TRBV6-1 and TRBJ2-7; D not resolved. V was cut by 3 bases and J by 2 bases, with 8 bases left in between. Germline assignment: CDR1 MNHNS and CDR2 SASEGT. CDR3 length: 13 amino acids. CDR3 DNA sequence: TGTGCCAGCAGTGAGTCGGCTACCTACGAGCAGTACTTC. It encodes CASSESATYEQYF.

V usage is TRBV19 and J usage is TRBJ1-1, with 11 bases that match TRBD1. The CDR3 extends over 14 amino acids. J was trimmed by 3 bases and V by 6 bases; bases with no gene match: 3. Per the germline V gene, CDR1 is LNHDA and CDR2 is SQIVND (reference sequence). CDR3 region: CASSQDRGHTEAFF. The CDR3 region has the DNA TGTGCCAGTAGCCAGGACAGGGGGCACACTGAAGCTTTCTTT. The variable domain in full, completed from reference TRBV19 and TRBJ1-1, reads DGGITQSPKYLFRKEGQNVTLSCEQNLNHDAMYWYRQDPGQGLRLIYYSQIVNDFQKGDIAEGYSVSREKKESFPLTVTSAQKNPTAFYLCASSQDRGHTEAFFGQGTRLTVV.

The CDR3 region has the DNA TGTGCCAGCAGTGTTTTCTACGGGAGCTCTGGAAACACCATATATTTT. It is translated as CASSVFYGSSGNTIYF. The chain employs TRBV6-1 and TRBJ1-3, with D unclear. CDR1 is MNHNS and CDR2 is SASEGT in the germline V gene. The CDR3 totals 16 residues. V dropped 4 bases and J dropped 0 bases, with 13 bases sitting between them.

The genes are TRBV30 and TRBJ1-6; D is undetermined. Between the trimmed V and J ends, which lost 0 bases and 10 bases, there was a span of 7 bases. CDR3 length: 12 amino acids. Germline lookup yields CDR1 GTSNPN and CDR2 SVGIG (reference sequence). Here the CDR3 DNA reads TGTGCCTGGAGTGTACAGAGCTCACCCCTCCACTTT. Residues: CAWSVQSSPLHF.

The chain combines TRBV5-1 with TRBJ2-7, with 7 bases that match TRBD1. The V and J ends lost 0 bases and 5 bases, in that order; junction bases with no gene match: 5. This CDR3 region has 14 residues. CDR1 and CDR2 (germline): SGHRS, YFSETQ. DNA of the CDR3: TGCGCCAGCAGCTTGGGACAGGGTATCCACGAGCAGTACTTC. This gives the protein CASSLGQGIHEQYF.

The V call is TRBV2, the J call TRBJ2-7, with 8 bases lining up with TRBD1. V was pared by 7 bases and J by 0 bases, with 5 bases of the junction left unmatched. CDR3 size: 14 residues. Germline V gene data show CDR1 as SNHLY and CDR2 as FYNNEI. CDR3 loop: CASTRDRSSYEQYF. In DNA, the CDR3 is TGTGCCAGCACCCGGGACAGGAGCTCCTACGAGCAGTACTTC.

The CDR3 region has the DNA TGTGCCTGGAGTGCGACCTCAGGGGGCGACTATGGCTACACCTTC. This sequence encodes CAWSATSGGDYGYTF. The genes are TRBV30 and TRBJ1-2, with 8 bases fitting TRBD1. The CDR3 is made up of 15 amino acids. Germline lookup yields CDR1 GTSNPN and CDR2 SVGIG (reference sequence). Trimming removed 1 base from V and 3 bases from J; junction bases left unmatched: 7.

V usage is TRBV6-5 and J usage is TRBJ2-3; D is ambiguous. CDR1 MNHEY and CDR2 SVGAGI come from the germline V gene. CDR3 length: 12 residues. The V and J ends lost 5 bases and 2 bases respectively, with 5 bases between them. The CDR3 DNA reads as TGTGCCAGCAGTACTATCACAGATACGCAGTATTTT. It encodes CASSTITDTQYF.

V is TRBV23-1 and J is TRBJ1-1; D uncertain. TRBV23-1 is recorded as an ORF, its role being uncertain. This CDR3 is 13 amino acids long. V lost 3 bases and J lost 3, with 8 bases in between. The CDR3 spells CASSQSTDTEAFF. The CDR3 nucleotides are TGCGCCAGCAGTCAGAGTACGGACACTGAAGCTTTCTTT.

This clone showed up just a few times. The CDR3 reads CAWGDMNTEAFF. The CDR3 DNA follows: TGTGCCTGGGGGGATATGAACACTGAAGCTTTCTTT. The chain joins TRBV30 to TRBJ1-1; unclear D gene. Germline V CDR1 and CDR2: GTSNPN, SVGIG (reference sequence). V lost 5 bases, J lost 0 bases, and 7 bases lay in between. The CDR3 has 12 residues.

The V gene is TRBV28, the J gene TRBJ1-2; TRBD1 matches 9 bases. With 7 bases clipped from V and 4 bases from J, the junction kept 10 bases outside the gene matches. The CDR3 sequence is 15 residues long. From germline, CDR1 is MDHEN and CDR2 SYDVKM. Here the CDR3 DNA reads TGTGCCAGCATCCCCGGTGGGACAGGGCGCTATGGCTACACCTTC. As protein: CASIPGGTGRYGYTF.

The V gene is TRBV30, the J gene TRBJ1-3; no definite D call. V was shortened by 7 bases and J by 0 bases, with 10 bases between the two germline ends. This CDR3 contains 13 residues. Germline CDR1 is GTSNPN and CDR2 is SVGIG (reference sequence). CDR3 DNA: TGTGCCTCACGGGAGACCTCTGGAAACACCATATATTTT. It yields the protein CASRETSGNTIYF.

The CDR3 here is CAWSVRWASGNTIYF. The CDR3 nucleotides read TGTGCCTGGAGTGTACGCTGGGCCTCTGGAAACACCATATATTTT. The chain links TRBV30 to TRBJ1-3; D ambiguous. From germline, CDR1 is GTSNPN and CDR2 SVGIG (reference sequence). Deletions cut 0 bases from V and 0 bases from J, with 9 bases between. The CDR3 runs to 15 residues.

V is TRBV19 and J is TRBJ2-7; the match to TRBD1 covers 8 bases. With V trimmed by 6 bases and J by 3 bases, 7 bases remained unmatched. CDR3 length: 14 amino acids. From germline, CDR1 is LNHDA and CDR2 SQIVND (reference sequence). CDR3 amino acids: CASSSGQGSYEQYF. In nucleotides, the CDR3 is TGTGCCAGTAGCTCAGGACAGGGAAGCTACGAGCAGTACTTC.

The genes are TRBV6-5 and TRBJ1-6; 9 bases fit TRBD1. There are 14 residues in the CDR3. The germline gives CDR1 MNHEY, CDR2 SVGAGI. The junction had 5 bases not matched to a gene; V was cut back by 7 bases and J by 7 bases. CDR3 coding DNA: TGTGCCAGCAAGCAGACAGGGGGGAATTCACCCCTCCACTTT. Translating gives CASKQTGGNSPLHF.

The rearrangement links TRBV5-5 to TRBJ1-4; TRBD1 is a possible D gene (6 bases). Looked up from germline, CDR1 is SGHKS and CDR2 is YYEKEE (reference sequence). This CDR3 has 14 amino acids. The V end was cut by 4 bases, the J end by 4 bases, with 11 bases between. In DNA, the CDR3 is TGTGCCAGCAGCGTCGGACAGATTAATGAAAAACTGTTTTTT. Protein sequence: CASSVGQINEKLFF.

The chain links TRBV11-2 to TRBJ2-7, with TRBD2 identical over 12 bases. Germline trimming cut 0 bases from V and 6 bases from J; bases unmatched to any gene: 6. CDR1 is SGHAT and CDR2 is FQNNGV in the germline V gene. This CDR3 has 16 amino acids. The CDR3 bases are TGTGCCAGCAGCTTAGAGAGACTAGCGGGAGTAAGCGAGCAGTACTTC. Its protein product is CASSLERLAGVSEQYF.

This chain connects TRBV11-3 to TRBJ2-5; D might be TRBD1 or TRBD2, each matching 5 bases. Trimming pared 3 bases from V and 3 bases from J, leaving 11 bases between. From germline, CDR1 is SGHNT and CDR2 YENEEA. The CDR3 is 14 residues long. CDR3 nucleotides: TGTGCCAGCAGCTTGAAACGGGACGAAGAGACCCAGTACTTC. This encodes CASSLKRDEETQYF. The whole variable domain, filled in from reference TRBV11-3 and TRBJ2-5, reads EAGVVQSPRYKIIEKKQPVAFWCNPISGHNTLYWYLQNLGQGPELLIRYENEEAVDDSQLPKDRFSAERLKGVDSTLKIQPAELGDSAVYLCASSLKRDEETQYFGPGTRLLVL.

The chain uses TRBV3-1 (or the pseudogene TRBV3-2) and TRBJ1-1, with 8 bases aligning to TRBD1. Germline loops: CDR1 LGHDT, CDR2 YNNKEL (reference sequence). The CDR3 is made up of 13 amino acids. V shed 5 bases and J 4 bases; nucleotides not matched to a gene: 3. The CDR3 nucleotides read TGTGCCAGCAGCTTCGACAGGGGCACTGAAGCTTTCTTT. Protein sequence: CASSFDRGTEAFF.

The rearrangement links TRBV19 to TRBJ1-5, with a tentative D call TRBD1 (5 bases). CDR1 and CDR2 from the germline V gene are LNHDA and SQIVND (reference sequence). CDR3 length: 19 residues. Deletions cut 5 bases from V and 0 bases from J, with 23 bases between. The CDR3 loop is CASSRYEGAAGYSNQPQHF. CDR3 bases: TGTGCCAGTAGTCGGTACGAAGGGGCGGCCGGCTATAGCAATCAGCCCCAGCATTTT.

Here the CDR3 reads CASSTQIGRGYEQYF. CDR3 sequence (DNA): TGTGCCAGCAGCACTCAGATCGGAAGAGGGTACGAGCAGTACTTC. The chain uses TRBV9 and TRBJ2-7; a weak D match, TRBD2 (5 bases). The CDR3 loop spans 15 amino acids. V was trimmed by 4 bases and J by 4 bases, leaving 18 bases between them. Germline V gene lookup returns CDR1 SGDLS and CDR2 YYNGEE.

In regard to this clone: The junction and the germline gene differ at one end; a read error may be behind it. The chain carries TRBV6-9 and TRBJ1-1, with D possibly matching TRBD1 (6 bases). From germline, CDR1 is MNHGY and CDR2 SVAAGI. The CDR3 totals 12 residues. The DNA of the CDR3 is TGTGCCGGCAGTTTATACAGGGATGGAGCTTTCTTT. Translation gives CAGSLYRDGAFF.

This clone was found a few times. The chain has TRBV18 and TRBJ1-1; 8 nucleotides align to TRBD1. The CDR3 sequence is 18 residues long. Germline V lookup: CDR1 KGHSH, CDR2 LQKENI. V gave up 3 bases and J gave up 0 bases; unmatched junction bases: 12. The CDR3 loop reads CASSPTAGGSLVNTEAFF. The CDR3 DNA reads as TGTGCCAGCTCACCTACGGCAGGGGGCAGCTTGGTGAACACTGAAGCTTTCTTT.

Written as DNA, the CDR3 is TGTGCCAGCAGCGCTTATCAGGGCGTATCCTACGAGCAGTACTTC. Amino acids: CASSAYQGVSYEQYF. The rearrangement uses TRBV9 and TRBJ2-7; a weak D match, TRBD1 (5 bases). The V gene lost 3 bases and the J gene lost 1 base, with 14 bases spanning the gap. Germline values: CDR1 SGDLS, CDR2 YYNGEE. The CDR3 sequence is 15 residues long.

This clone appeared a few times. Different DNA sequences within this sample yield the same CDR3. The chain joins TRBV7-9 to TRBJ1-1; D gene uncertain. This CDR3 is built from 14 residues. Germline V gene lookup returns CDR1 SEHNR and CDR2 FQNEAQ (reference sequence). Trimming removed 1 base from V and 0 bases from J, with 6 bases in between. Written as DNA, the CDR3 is TGTGCCAGCAGCTTAGGTCAGGTGAACACTGAAGCTTTCTTT. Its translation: CASSLGQVNTEAFF.

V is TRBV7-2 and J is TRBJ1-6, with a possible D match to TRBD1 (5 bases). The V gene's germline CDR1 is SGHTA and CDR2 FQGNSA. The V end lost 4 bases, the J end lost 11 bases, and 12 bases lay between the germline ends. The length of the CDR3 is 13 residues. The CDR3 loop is CASSYSTGAPLHF. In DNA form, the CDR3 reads TGTGCCAGCAGCTACTCGACGGGGGCACCCCTCCACTTT.

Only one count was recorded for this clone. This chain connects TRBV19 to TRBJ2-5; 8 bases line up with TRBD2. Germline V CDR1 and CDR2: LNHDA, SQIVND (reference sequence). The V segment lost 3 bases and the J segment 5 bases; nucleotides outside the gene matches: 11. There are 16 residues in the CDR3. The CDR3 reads CASSISQNSGVETQYF. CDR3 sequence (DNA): TGTGCCAGTAGTATCAGTCAAAATAGCGGGGTGGAGACCCAGTACTTC.

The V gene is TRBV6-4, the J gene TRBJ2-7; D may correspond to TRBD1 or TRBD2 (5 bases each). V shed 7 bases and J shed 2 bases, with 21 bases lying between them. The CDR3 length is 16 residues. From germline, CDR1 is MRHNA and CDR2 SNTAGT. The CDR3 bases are TGTGCCAGCACCCCTAGAGGGGTAGCGTTCGCCTACGAGCAGTACTTC. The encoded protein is CASTPRGVAFAYEQYF.